These 30 T cell receptor beta chains were all obtained from the same sample, sequenced in a study of post-analysis software for immune sequencing data. Overall study results and limits: With TRBV5-6, TRBV5-1 and TRBV20-1 included, about 5 TRBV segments were more frequent in patients than in controls.

Their antigens are not known. TCR beta cDNA libraries included unique molecular identifiers. TCRdb used MiXCR to reprocess the PCR reads, holding one entry per CDR3 protein. The sample consists of hundreds of thousands of distinct CDR3 sequences, roughly three fifths of them appearing once. Sequencing used blood. The source of these receptors is a girl aged 2-10 years with multiple sclerosis.

The J gene is TRBJ2-5, the V gene TRBV20-1; D unresolved. This CDR3 is built from 13 residues. The germline CDR1 and CDR2 sequences are DFQATT and SNEGSKA (reference sequence). Trimming shortened V by 6 bases and J by 3 bases, and 14 bases separated the two germline ends. The chain's CDR3 is CSARSRQEETQYF. Here the CDR3 DNA reads TGCAGTGCCAGGTCCCGGCAGGAAGAGACCCAGTACTTC.

The J gene is TRBJ1-5, the V gene TRBV6-1; D unclear. V was cut by 3 bases and J by 5 bases, with 14 bases left in between. The CDR3 has 15 residues. CDR1 and CDR2 (germline): MNHNS, SASEGT. The CDR3, as DNA: TGTGCCAGCAGTGATAATGGGATTTTCCATCAGCCCCAGCATTTT. Translating gives CASSDNGIFHQPQHF.

In its sample, this clonotype was seen once. The rearrangement joins TRBV14 to TRBJ2-3, with D tentatively TRBD1 or TRBD2 (7 bases each). Per germline, CDR1 SGHDN and CDR2 FVKESK. V was pared by 0 bases and J by 4 bases, with 14 bases between. There are 16 residues in the CDR3. DNA of the CDR3: TGTGCCAGCAGCCAAGATATGGGAGGGGGCGCAGATACGCAGTATTTT. It is translated as CASSQDMGGGADTQYF.

The V call is TRBV27, the J call TRBJ1-1; D gene ambiguous. The V end lost 5 bases, the J end lost 2 bases, and 9 bases lay between the germline ends. Germline CDR1 reads MNHEY; CDR2 reads SMNVEV (reference sequence). The CDR3 totals 13 residues. The CDR3 DNA reads as TGTGCCAGCAGTCCCCTGGTTAACACTGAAGCTTTCTTT. Residues: CASSPLVNTEAFF.

The chain recombines TRBV9 with TRBJ2-1, with TRBD1 matching 7 bases. CDR3 length: 15 amino acids. CDR1 and CDR2 from the germline V gene are SGDLS and YYNGEE. V was pared by 3 bases and J by 2 bases, with 5 bases of the junction left unmatched. The CDR3 sequence is CASSGVRGTYNEQFF. The CDR3 DNA is TGTGCCAGCAGCGGCGTCAGGGGGACCTACAATGAGCAGTTCTTC. Together with reference TRBV9 and TRBJ2-1, the CDR3 gives the full variable domain: DSGVTQTPKHLITATGQRVTLRCSPRSGDLSVYWYQQSLDQGLQFLIQYYNGEERAKGNILERFSAQQFPDLHSELNLSSLELGDSALYFCASSGVRGTYNEQFFGPGTRLTVL.

This rearrangement joins TRBV6-1 to TRBJ2-5; the D is unclear. V shed 4 bases and J shed 4 bases, with 16 bases lying between them. The CDR3 runs to 15 residues. Germline V lookup: CDR1 MNHNS, CDR2 SASEGT. The CDR3 DNA reads as TGTGCCAGCAGTGCCAGCACTACTTACGGAGAGACCCAGTACTTC. Translated: CASSASTTYGETQYF.

The chain combines TRBV20-1 with TRBJ2-1; TRBD1 matches at 9 bases. V dropped 4 bases and J dropped 3; count of bases not matched to a gene: 4. CDR1 and CDR2 from the germline V gene are DFQATT and SNEGSKA (reference sequence). This CDR3 is 14 amino acids long. This CDR3 reads CSATPGQGYNEQFF. DNA of the CDR3: TGCAGTGCTACCCCGGGACAGGGCTACAATGAGCAGTTCTTC.

The V and J genes are TRBV25-1 and TRBJ2-1, with TRBD2 matching 10 bases. The germline V gene has CDR1 MGHDK and CDR2 SYGVNS. The CDR3 consists of 16 residues. V shed 3 bases and J 1 base; nucleotides not matched to a gene: 3. The CDR3, as DNA: TGTGCCAGCAGTGAGCGGGGACTAGCGTCCTACAATGAGCAGTTCTTC. This codes for CASSERGLASYNEQFF.

The chain employs TRBV5-1 and TRBJ2-5, with 8 bases matching TRBD2. The end of the DNA aligns better with TRBJ2-7, so the J call may be wrong. The CDR3 consists of 14 residues. Germline V gene data show CDR1 as SGHRS and CDR2 as YFSETQ. The CDR3, as DNA: TGCGCCAGCAATCCCCTAGCGGGCACCTACGAGCAGTACTTC. Protein product: CASNPLAGTYEQYF.

CDR3 residues: CASRRQQTANIQYF. The CDR3 DNA reads as TGTGCCAGCAGGCGACAGCAGACGGCGAACATTCAGTACTTC. The chain uses TRBV7-2 and TRBJ2-4; weak D call: TRBD1 (5 bases). Germline V gene sequence: CDR1 SGHTA, CDR2 FQGNSA. This CDR3 contains 14 residues. The V end was cut by 6 bases, the J end by 7 bases, with 16 bases between.

This clonotype was counted only a few times. The chain recombines TRBV4-1 with TRBJ2-7; D is undetermined. The CDR3 is made up of 12 amino acids. V was shortened by 5 bases and J by 6 bases, with 11 bases between the two germline ends. Germline lookup yields CDR1 MGHRA and CDR2 YSYEKL. The CDR3 spells CASSLALGEQYF. CDR3 nucleotides: TGCGCCAGCAGCTTGGCTCTTGGCGAGCAGTACTTC.

Note on this clonotype: Compared with germline, one end of the junction differs, possibly owing to a read error. The chain carries TRBV4-2 and TRBJ2-7, with TRBD1 identical over 10 bases. CDR1 and CDR2 (germline): LGHNA, YNFKEQ. The CDR3 runs to 17 residues. The CDR3: CASSQEGPGQGIYGQYF. DNA for the CDR3: TGTGCCAGCAGCCAAGAAGGCCCGGGACAGGGGATCTACGGGCAGTACTTC.

V and J are TRBV7-9 and TRBJ2-1, with D possibly being TRBD2 (5 bases). With 5 bases removed from V and 0 bases from J, the gap between germline ends came to 14 bases. This CDR3 region has 16 residues. Germline assignment: CDR1 SEHNR and CDR2 FQNEAQ (reference sequence). Here the CDR3 DNA reads TGTGCCAGCAGCCGTCTAAGCGGACCCTCCTACAATGAGCAGTTCTTC. Encoded protein: CASSRLSGPSYNEQFF.

This clonotype appeared a few times. This chain joins TRBV7-2 and TRBJ2-5; 7 bases map to TRBD1. V was pared by 5 bases and J by 5 bases, with 8 bases of the junction left unmatched. The CDR3 totals 14 residues. Germline loops: CDR1 SGHTA, CDR2 FQGNSA. The CDR3 DNA reads TGTGCCAGCAGCATACAGGGGCGCGGGGAGACCCAGTACTTC. Amino acids: CASSIQGRGETQYF.

The rearrangement joins TRBV7-9 to TRBJ2-5; 9 nucleotides line up with TRBD2. V gave up 4 bases and J gave up 3 bases; unmatched junction bases: 3. CDR3 length: 14 residues. Germline CDR1 and CDR2: SEHNR and FQNEAQ (reference sequence). Here the CDR3 DNA reads TGTGCCAGCAGCTGGCGGACTAGCGAAGAGACCCAGTACTTC. This translates into CASSWRTSEETQYF. The whole variable domain, remainder taken from reference TRBV7-9 and TRBJ2-5, is DTGVSQNPRHKITKRGQNVTFRCDPISEHNRLYWYRQTLGQGPEFLTYFQNEAQLEKSRLLSDRFSAERPKGSFSTLEIQRTEQGDSAMYLCASSWRTSEETQYFGPGTRLLVL.

Turning to this clonotype: A much larger clone is a single base away; this may be a read error. This sequence joins TRBV20-1 and TRBJ2-5; 10 bases match TRBD2. This CDR3 is built from 16 residues. The V gene's germline CDR1 is DFQATT and CDR2 SNEGSKA (reference sequence). This chain's CDR3 is CSARDLTSGDQEAQYF. CDR3 nucleotides: TGCAGTGCTAGAGATCTCACTAGCGGGGATCAAGAGGCCCAGTACTTC.

The chain uses TRBV5-1 and TRBJ2-7; weak D call: TRBD1 (5 bases). Germline V lookup: CDR1 SGHRS, CDR2 YFSETQ. The CDR3 sequence is 14 residues long. The V end was cut by 0 bases, the J end by 4 bases, with 11 bases between. The CDR3 spells CASSLEQVKYEQYF. CDR3 bases: TGCGCCAGCAGCTTGGAACAGGTTAAGTACGAGCAGTACTTC.

J is TRBJ2-1 and V is TRBV7-6; D might be TRBD2 (6 bases). This CDR3 comprises 14 residues. Germline CDR1 reads SGHVS; CDR2 reads FNYEAQ. V gave up 1 base and J gave up 4 bases, with 8 bases separating them. The CDR3 region is CASSLGEVYNEQFF. The CDR3 coding sequence is TGTGCCAGCAGCTTAGGGGAGGTTTACAATGAGCAGTTCTTC.

The gene calls are TRBV18 and TRBJ2-5, with 7 bases fitting TRBD1. The junction had 9 bases not matched to a gene; V was cut back by 3 bases and J by 11 bases. The CDR3 totals 13 residues. Germline V CDR1 and CDR2: KGHSH, LQKENI. Here the CDR3 reads CASSPNRGDEQYF. DNA of the CDR3: TGTGCCAGCTCACCTAACAGGGGCGATGAGCAGTACTTC.

The gene calls are TRBV29-1 and TRBJ1-1, with D perhaps TRBD1 (6 bases). Trimming cost V 7 bases and J 5 bases, with 17 bases left between them. Germline lookup yields CDR1 SQVTM and CDR2 ANQGSEA. The CDR3 contains 13 residues. Here the CDR3 DNA reads TGCAGCGCTGAGGGCAGGGGAACGACTGAAGCTTTCTTT. It yields the protein CSAEGRGTTEAFF.

This chain joins TRBV15 and TRBJ2-3, with TRBD2 matching 11 bases. Per the germline V gene, CDR1 is LNHNV and CDR2 is YYDKDF (reference sequence). J was trimmed by 6 bases and V by 5 bases; bases with no gene match: 7. The CDR3 has 15 amino acids. The CDR3, as DNA: TGTGCCACCAGCGGTAGACTAGCGGGAATGGATACGCAGTATTTT. Amino acid sequence: CATSGRLAGMDTQYF.

The chain is built from TRBV25-1 and TRBJ1-2, with unresolved D. This CDR3 is 16 amino acids long. Trimming cost V 2 bases and J 4 bases, with 17 bases left between them. CDR1 and CDR2 from the germline V gene are MGHDK and SYGVNS. The CDR3 protein is CASSETGAPGGYGYTF. CDR3 DNA sequence: TGTGCCAGCAGTGAAACCGGCGCGCCCGGAGGCTATGGCTACACCTTC.

The V gene is TRBV6-1, the J gene TRBJ2-1; 8 nucleotides align to TRBD2. V lost 10 bases to trimming and J lost 4 bases; unmatched junction nucleotides: 12. There are 15 residues in the CDR3. Per germline, CDR1 MNHNS and CDR2 SASEGT. The CDR3 DNA sequence: TGTGCCAACAGGGTCGGGGCGGGGGGTTACAATGAGCAGTTCTTC. This sequence encodes CANRVGAGGYNEQFF.

This chain uses TRBV11-3 with TRBJ2-1, with TRBD1 matching 7 bases. CDR1 is SGHNT, CDR2 YENEEA, per germline. The junction had 4 bases not matched to a gene; V was cut back by 5 bases and J by 0 bases. CDR3 length equals 15 residues. In DNA form, the CDR3 reads TGTGCCAGCAGCCCCCACAGGGGCTCCTACAATGAGCAGTTCTTC. This encodes CASSPHRGSYNEQFF. The variable domain in full, completed from reference TRBV11-3 and TRBJ2-1, reads EAGVVQSPRYKIIEKKQPVAFWCNPISGHNTLYWYLQNLGQGPELLIRYENEEAVDDSQLPKDRFSAERLKGVDSTLKIQPAELGDSAVYLCASSPHRGSYNEQFFGPGTRLTVL.

The V call is TRBV10-3, the J call TRBJ1-2, with a tentative D call TRBD1 (5 bases). This CDR3 is 13 amino acids long. V was shortened by 8 bases and J by 2 bases, with 12 bases between the two germline ends. CDR1 ENHRY and CDR2 SYGVKD come from the germline V gene. CDR3 DNA sequence: TGTGCCATCCAGCCGACAGCCAACTATGGCTACACCTTC. Amino acid sequence: CAIQPTANYGYTF.

This clonotype has a single count. This rearrangement joins TRBV14 to TRBJ2-3; D uncertain. Deletions cut 5 bases from V and 2 bases from J, with 8 bases between. The germline V gene encodes CDR1 SGHDN and CDR2 FVKESK. The CDR3 runs to 13 residues. The CDR3 is CASSTAFTDTQYF. In nucleotides, the CDR3 is TGTGCCAGCAGCACGGCCTTCACAGATACGCAGTATTTT.

This clonotype has a handful of counts. The rearrangement uses TRBV29-1 and TRBJ2-5, with 8 bases lining up with TRBD1. Germline values: CDR1 SQVTM, CDR2 ANQGSEA. Unmatched junction bases numbered 8, after V lost 7 bases and J lost 7 bases. The CDR3 has 12 amino acids. Here the CDR3 DNA reads TGCAGCGCCCCGACAGGGGTTGGGACCCAGTACTTC. It translates to CSAPTGVGTQYF.

In this sample, this clonotype turned up once. The chain is built from TRBV20-1 and TRBJ2-1, with TRBD1 as a possible D gene (5 bases). V was shortened by 6 bases and J by 0 bases, with 21 bases between the two germline ends. The CDR3 loop spans 17 amino acids. Germline V gene lookup returns CDR1 DFQATT and CDR2 SNEGSKA (reference sequence). CDR3 protein: CSANSFHSGSSYNEQFF. The DNA of the CDR3 is TGCAGTGCCAACAGTTTCCACTCAGGGTCCTCCTACAATGAGCAGTTCTTC.

V gene TRBV6-5 combines with J gene TRBJ1-6; D is unresolved. Trimming shortened V by 2 bases and J by 7 bases, and 12 bases separated the two germline ends. The CDR3 totals 15 residues. Germline lookup yields CDR1 MNHEY and CDR2 SVGAGI. The DNA for the CDR3 is TGTGCCAGCAGTTACGAGACCAGAGGGAATTCACCCCTCCACTTT. Protein sequence: CASSYETRGNSPLHF.

CDR3 region: CASSRTSGGGEQFF. CDR3 in DNA: TGCGCCAGCAGTCGGACTAGCGGGGGGGGTGAGCAGTTCTTC. The chain links TRBV10-2 to TRBJ2-1; 15 bases agree with TRBD2. CDR3 length equals 14 residues. V lost 5 bases to trimming and J lost 9 bases; unmatched junction nucleotides: 2. CDR1 is WSHSY, CDR2 SAAADI, per germline.